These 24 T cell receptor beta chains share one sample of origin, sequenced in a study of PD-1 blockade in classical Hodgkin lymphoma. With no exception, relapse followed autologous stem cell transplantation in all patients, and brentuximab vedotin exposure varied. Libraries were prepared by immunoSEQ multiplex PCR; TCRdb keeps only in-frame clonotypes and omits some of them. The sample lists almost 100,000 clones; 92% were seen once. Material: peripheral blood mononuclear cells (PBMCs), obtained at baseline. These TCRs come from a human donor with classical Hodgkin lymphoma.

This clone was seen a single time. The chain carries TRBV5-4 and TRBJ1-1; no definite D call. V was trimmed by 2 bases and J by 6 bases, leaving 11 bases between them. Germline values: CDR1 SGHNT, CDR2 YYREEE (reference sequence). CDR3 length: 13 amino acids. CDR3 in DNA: TGTGCCAGCAGCTTACCCCACCGGGCTGAAGCTTTCTTT. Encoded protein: CASSLPHRAEAFF.

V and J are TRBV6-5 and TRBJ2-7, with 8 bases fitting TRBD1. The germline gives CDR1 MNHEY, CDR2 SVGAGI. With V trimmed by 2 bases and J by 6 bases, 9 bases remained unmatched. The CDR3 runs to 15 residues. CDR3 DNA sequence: TGTGCCAGCAGTTACGGGTCAGGGGGCGTCGGCGAGCAGTACTTC. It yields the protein CASSYGSGGVGEQYF.

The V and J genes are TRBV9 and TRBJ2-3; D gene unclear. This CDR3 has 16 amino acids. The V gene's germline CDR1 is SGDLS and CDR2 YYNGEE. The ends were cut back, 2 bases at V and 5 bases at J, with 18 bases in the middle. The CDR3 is CASSVTDPTLGDTQYF. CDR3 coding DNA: TGTGCCAGCAGCGTTACTGACCCTACCTTAGGAGATACGCAGTATTTT.

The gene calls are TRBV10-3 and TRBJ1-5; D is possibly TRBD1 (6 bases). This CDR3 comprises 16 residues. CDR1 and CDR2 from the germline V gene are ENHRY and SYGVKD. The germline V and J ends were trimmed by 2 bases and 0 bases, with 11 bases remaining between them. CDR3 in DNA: TGTGCCATCAGTGAGAGGGGGGGTCTTAGCAATCAGCCCCAGCATTTT. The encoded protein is CAISERGGLSNQPQHF.

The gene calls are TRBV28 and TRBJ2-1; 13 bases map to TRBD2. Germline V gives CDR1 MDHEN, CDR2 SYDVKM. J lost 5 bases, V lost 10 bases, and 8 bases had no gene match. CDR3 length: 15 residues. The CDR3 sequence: CATLTSGRLNNEQFF. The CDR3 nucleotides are TGTGCCACCTTGACTAGCGGGAGGCTCAACAATGAGCAGTTCTTC.

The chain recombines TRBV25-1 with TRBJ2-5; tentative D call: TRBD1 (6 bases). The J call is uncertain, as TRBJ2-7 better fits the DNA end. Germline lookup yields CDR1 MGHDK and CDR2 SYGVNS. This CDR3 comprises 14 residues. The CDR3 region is CASSPRTVSYEQYF. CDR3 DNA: TGTGCCAGCAGTCCCAGGACAGTATCCTACGAGCAGTACTTC.

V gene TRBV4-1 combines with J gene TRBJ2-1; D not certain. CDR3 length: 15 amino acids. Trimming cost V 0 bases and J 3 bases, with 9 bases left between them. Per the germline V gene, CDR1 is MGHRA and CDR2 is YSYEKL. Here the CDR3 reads CASSQDRANYNEQFF. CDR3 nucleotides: TGCGCCAGCAGCCAAGATAGGGCCAACTACAATGAGCAGTTCTTC.

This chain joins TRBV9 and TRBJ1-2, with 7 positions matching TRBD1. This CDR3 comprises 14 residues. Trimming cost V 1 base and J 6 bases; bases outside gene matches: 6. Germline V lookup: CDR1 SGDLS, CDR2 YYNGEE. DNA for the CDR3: TGTGCCAGCAGCGTATCGACAGGGCTACATGGCTACACCTTC. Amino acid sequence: CASSVSTGLHGYTF.

The CDR3 spells CASSLVSLYEQYF. The CDR3 coding sequence is TGTGCCAGCAGCTTGGTTAGCCTCTACGAGCAGTACTTC. This chain uses TRBV5-6 with TRBJ2-7; D unclear. The germline V and J ends were trimmed by 0 bases and 3 bases, with 7 bases remaining between them. Germline values: CDR1 SGHDT, CDR2 YYEEEE. The CDR3 has 13 residues.

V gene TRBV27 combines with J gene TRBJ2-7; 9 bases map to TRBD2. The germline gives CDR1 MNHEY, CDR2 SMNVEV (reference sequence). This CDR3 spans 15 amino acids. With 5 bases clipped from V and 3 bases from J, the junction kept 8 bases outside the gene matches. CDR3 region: CASSEKLAGIYEQYF. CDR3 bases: TGTGCCAGCAGTGAGAAACTAGCGGGCATCTACGAGCAGTACTTC.

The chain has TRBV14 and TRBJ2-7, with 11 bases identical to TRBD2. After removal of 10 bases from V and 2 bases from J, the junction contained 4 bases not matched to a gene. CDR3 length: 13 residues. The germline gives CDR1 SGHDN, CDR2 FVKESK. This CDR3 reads CATRLAGTYEQYF. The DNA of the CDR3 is TGTGCCACCCGACTAGCGGGGACCTACGAGCAGTACTTC.

The CDR3, as DNA: TGTGCTAGTGGCGCCGGGACAGGTGAGGGCTTGAAAGCTTTCTTT. It encodes CASGAGTGEGLKAFF. This sequence joins TRBV12-5 and TRBJ1-1, with 8 bases fitting TRBD1. CDR1 and CDR2 from the germline V gene are LGHNT and FRNRAP. Trimming at V came to 6 bases and at J to 9 bases, leaving 15 bases not matched to a gene. The CDR3 contains 15 residues.

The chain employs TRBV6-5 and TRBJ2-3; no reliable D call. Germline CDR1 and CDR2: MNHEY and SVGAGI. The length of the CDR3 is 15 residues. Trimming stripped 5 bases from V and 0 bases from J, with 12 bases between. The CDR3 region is CASSPGPLSTDTQYF. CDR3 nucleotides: TGTGCCAGCAGTCCCGGGCCTTTGAGCACAGATACGCAGTATTTT.

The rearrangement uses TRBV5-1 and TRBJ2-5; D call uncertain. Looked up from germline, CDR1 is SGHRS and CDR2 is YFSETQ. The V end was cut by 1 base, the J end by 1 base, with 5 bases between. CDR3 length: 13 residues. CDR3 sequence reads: CASSLPGQETQYF. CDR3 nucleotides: TGCGCCAGCAGCTTGCCAGGCCAAGAGACCCAGTACTTC.

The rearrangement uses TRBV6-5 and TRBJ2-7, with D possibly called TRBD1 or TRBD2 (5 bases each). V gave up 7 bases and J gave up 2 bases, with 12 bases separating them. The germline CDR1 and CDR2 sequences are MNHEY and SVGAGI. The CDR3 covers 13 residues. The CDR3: CASTPEGTYEQYF. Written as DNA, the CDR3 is TGTGCCAGCACCCCTGAGGGGACCTACGAGCAGTACTTC.

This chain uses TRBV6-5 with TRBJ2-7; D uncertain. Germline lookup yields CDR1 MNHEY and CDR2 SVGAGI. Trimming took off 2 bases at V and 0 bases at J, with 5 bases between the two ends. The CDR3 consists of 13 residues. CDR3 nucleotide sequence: TGTGCCAGCAGTTACGCAGTCTCCTACGAGCAGTACTTC. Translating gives CASSYAVSYEQYF.

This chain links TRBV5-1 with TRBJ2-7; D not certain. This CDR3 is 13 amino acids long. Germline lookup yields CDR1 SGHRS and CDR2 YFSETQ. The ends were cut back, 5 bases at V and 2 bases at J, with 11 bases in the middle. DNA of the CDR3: TGCGCCAGCAGACGTGACGGCCCCTACGAGCAGTACTTC. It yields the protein CASRRDGPYEQYF.

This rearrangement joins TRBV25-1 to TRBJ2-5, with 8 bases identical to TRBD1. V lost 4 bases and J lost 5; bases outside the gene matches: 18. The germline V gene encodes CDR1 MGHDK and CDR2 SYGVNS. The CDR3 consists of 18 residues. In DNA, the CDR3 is TGTGCCAGCAGTGGACGACGACAGGGGTTGGTTTCTAGCGAGACCCAGTACTTC. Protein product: CASSGRRQGLVSSETQYF. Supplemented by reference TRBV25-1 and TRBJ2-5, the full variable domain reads EADIYQTPRYLVIGTGKKITLECSQTMGHDKMYWYQQDPGMELHLIHYSYGVNSTEKGDLSSESTVSRIRTEHFPLTLESARPSHTSQYLCASSGRRQGLVSSETQYFGPGTRLLVL.

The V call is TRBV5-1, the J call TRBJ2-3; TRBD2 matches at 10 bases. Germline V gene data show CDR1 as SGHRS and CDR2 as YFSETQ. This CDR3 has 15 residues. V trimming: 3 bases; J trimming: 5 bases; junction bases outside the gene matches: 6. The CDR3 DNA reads TGCGCCAGCAGCTCGAGCGGGAGGGCCGTAGATACGCAGTATTTT. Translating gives CASSSSGRAVDTQYF.

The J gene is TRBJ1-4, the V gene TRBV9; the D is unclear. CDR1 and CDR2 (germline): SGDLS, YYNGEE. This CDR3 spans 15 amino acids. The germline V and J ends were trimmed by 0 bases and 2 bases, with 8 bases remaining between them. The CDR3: CASSVESGTNEKLFF. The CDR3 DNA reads TGTGCCAGCAGCGTAGAATCCGGGACTAATGAAAAACTGTTTTTT.

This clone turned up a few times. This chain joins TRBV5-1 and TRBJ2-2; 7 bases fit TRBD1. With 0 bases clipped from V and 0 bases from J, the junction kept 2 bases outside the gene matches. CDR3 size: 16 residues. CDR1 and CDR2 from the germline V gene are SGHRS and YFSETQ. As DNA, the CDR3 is TGCGCCAGCAGCTTGGTCGGGACAGCGAACACCGGGGAGCTGTTTTTT. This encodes CASSLVGTANTGELFF.

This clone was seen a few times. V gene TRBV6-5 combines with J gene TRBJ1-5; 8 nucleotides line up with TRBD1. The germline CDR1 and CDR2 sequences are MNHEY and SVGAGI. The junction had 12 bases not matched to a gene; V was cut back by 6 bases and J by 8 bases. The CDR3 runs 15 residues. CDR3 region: CASRPGGLSGEPQHF. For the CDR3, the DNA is TGTGCCAGCAGACCAGGGGGCCTCTCAGGAGAGCCCCAGCATTTT.

CDR3 coding DNA: TGTGCTAGTGGTTTGGTACTTTCGGACAGGGGCTCCTACGAGCAGTACTTC. Its protein is CASGLVLSDRGSYEQYF. This chain joins TRBV12-5 and TRBJ2-7; 9 positions match TRBD1. Unmatched junction bases numbered 6, after V lost 0 bases and J lost 0 bases. This CDR3 comprises 17 residues. Germline V gene data show CDR1 as LGHNT and CDR2 as FRNRAP.

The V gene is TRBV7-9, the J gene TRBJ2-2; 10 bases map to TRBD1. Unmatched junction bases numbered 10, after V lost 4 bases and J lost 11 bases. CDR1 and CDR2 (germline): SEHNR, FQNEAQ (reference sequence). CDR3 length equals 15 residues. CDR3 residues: CASSSRDRGSPELFF. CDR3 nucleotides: TGTGCCAGCAGCTCGCGGGACAGGGGATCTCCAGAGCTGTTTTTT.